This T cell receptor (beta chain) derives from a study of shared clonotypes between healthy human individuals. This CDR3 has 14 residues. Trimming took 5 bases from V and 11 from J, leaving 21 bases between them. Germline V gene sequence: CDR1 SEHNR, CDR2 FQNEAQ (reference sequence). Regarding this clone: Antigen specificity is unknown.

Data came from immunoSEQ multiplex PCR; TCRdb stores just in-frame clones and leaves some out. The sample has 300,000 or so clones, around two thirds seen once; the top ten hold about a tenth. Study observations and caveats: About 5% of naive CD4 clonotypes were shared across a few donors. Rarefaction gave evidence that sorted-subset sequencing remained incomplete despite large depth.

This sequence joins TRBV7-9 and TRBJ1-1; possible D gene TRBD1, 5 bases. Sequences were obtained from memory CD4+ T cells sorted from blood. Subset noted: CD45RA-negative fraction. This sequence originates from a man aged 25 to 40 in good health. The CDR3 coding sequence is TGTGCCAGCAGCCCACGCAATACGGGGTGGGGGGCTTTCTTT. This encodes CASSPRNTGWGAFF.